A single sample gave rise to the 9 T cell receptor beta chains below, sequenced in a study of cytomegalovirus exposure and HLA in healthy donors. This PCR relied on a set of 60 Vbeta primers and 13 Jbeta primers. Only in-frame clones appear in the TCRdb table, and some are missing; sequencing was by immunoSEQ multiplex PCR. Of around 130,000 clones in the sample, approximately 85% were seen once. The sequenced sample consisted of PBMCs. These receptors were obtained from a woman under 40 in good health and CMV-seropositive.

CDR3 region: CASSTGTGIQNTEAFF. In nucleotides, the CDR3 is TGCGCCAGCAGCACCGGGACAGGGATACAGAACACTGAAGCTTTCTTT. The chain links TRBV5-1 to TRBJ1-1; 9 bases match TRBD1. This CDR3 has 16 amino acids. The germline gives CDR1 SGHRS, CDR2 YFSETQ. With 4 bases clipped from V and 1 base from J, the junction kept 8 bases outside the gene matches.

This rearrangement joins TRBV20-1 to TRBJ1-1, with D hard to call. V dropped 1 base and J dropped 6 bases, with 6 bases sitting between them. Germline CDR1 reads DFQATT; CDR2 reads SNEGSKA (reference sequence). This CDR3 contains 11 residues. CDR3 loop: CSARAVPEAFF. The CDR3 DNA follows: TGCAGTGCTAGAGCCGTCCCTGAAGCTTTCTTT.

This chain joins TRBV5-1 and TRBJ2-3; D unresolved. The germline V gene has CDR1 SGHRS and CDR2 YFSETQ. There are 13 residues in the CDR3. V lost 0 bases and J 4 bases, leaving 6 bases between the germline ends. CDR3 in DNA: TGCGCCAGCAGCTTGGACGGTCCAGATACGCAGTATTTT. Translation: CASSLDGPDTQYF.

CDR3 sequence (DNA): TGTGCCAGCAGCCCAGGTAACAATGAGCAGTTCTTC. Amino acid sequence: CASSPGNNEQFF. This chain connects TRBV5-6 to TRBJ2-1; no clear D gene. Germline CDR1 reads SGHDT; CDR2 reads YYEEEE. This CDR3 has 12 residues. The V gene lost 4 bases and the J gene lost 5 bases, with 7 bases spanning the gap.

The chain uses TRBV28 and TRBJ1-3; perhaps TRBD1 as D (6 bases). The V end was cut by 4 bases, the J end by 2 bases, with 12 bases between. The CDR3 is made up of 15 amino acids. CDR1 is MDHEN and CDR2 is SYDVKM in the germline V gene. The DNA of the CDR3 is TGTGCCAGCAGTTCTCTAGGGGGAACTGGAAACACCATATATTTT. Translated, it gives CASSSLGGTGNTIYF.

This clone has more than one count but fewer than ten. The chain recombines TRBV5-4 with TRBJ2-2; D may be TRBD1 (6 bases). Germline V gene lookup returns CDR1 SGHNT and CDR2 YYREEE (reference sequence). The CDR3 consists of 17 residues. The ends were cut back, 0 bases at V and 1 base at J, with 13 bases in the middle. CDR3 nucleotides: TGTGCCAGCAGCTTGGGAGGGGCACAGGGGAACACCGGGGAGCTGTTTTTT. Translation: CASSLGGAQGNTGELFF.

This chain uses TRBV5-4 with TRBJ1-5; 8 nucleotides align to TRBD1. CDR1 and CDR2 (germline): SGHNT, YYREEE (reference sequence). The CDR3 has 14 amino acids. The V segment lost 3 bases and the J segment 5 bases; nucleotides outside the gene matches: 4. As DNA, the CDR3 is TGTGCCAGCAGCTCCGACAGGGGTGATCAGCCCCAGCATTTT. Translating gives CASSSDRGDQPQHF.

This chain uses TRBV19 with TRBJ1-5; no reliable D call. Germline CDR1 LNHDA, CDR2 SQIVND (reference sequence). The CDR3 totals 15 residues. Deletions cut 0 bases from V and 1 base from J, with 7 bases between. In nucleotides, the CDR3 is TGTGCCAGTAGTATAGACGGGATAAGCAATCAGCCCCAGCATTTT. Translating it yields CASSIDGISNQPQHF. The complete variable domain, with remaining parts taken from reference TRBV19 and TRBJ1-5, reads DGGITQSPKYLFRKEGQNVTLSCEQNLNHDAMYWYRQDPGQGLRLIYYSQIVNDFQKGDIAEGYSVSREKKESFPLTVTSAQKNPTAFYLCASSIDGISNQPQHFGDGTRLSIL.

This rearrangement joins TRBV27 to TRBJ1-5, with 10 bases lining up with TRBD1. V was pared by 6 bases and J by 4 bases, with 12 bases of the junction left unmatched. Germline V gives CDR1 MNHEY, CDR2 SMNVEV (reference sequence). The CDR3 spans 17 residues. As DNA, the CDR3 is TGTGCCAGCAGCCCCCTCCCTCGGACAGGGGGGAATCAGCCCCAGCATTTT. It is translated as CASSPLPRTGGNQPQHF.